A selection of T cell receptor beta chains follows, all from one sample in a study of blood T cell repertoires in COVID-19. TCRdb keeps only in-frame clones here, not all; method: immunoSEQ multiplex PCR. The sample holds some 150,000 clones, roughly nine tenths seen once. The sequenced sample consisted of peripheral blood. The receptor set was obtained from a human donor in a cohort sampled during active COVID-19. Both conserved end residues are part of each CDR3. A D gene is named only where the DNA matches it firmly. Clone sizes are given selectively: once, few, many, or a class where the clone is expanded.

J,size,V,D,DNA,CDR3
TRBJ2-7,.,TRBV27,.,TGTGCCAGCAGTTTATCCTGGCAGGGGCCGCGGGAGCAGTACTTC,CASSLSWQGPREQYF
TRBJ2-7,.,TRBV27,TRBD1,TGTGCCAGCAGTTCCTTCGGGACAGGGGGCAGCGAGCAGTACTTC,CASSSFGTGGSEQYF
TRBJ2-5,.,TRBV7-2,TRBD2,TGTGCCAGCAGCGGGACTAGCGGGAGAGGAGAGACCCAGTACTTC,CASSGTSGRGETQYF
TRBJ2-4,.,TRBV6-5,.,TGTGCCAGCAGAGCACCCCTCAGGTGGAACATTCAGTACTTC,CASRAPLRWNIQYF
TRBJ2-6,.,TRBV7-9,TRBD1,TGTGCCAGCAGCTTACCAGGACAGGCTGGGGCCAACGTCCTGACTTTC,CASSLPGQAGANVLTF
TRBJ2-1,.,TRBV18,.,TGTGCCAGCTCACCACCCCCAAGGGGCCGGGAGCAGTTCTTC,CASSPPPRGREQFF
TRBJ1-4,.,TRBV5-8,.,TGTGCCAGCAGCTTGTGGAGGGAAAGGGAAAAACTGTTTTTT,CASSLWREREKLFF
TRBJ2-5,.,TRBV5-4,.,TGTGCCAGCAGCTTGGACGAGGGGACCCAGTACTTC,CASSLDEGTQYF
TRBJ1-5,.,TRBV15,.,TGTGCCACCAGCAGAGAATTGCCGGGACTGGGGGTAGACAATCAGCCCCAGCATTTT,CATSRELPGLGVDNQPQHF
TRBJ2-5,.,TRBV20-1,.,TGCAGCGTGGGGGGGCGGGTGACCCAGTACTTC,CSVGGRVTQYF
TRBJ1-1,.,TRBV7-3,.,TGTGCCAGCAGCCTCAGGGGCCGCGGCACTGAAGCTTTCTTT,CASSLRGRGTEAFF
TRBJ2-1,.,TRBV11-2,TRBD2,TGTGCCAGCAGCTTATTAGCGGGGGCCTACAATGAGCAGTTCTTC,CASSLLAGAYNEQFF
TRBJ1-5,.,TRBV2,TRBD1,TGTGCCAGCAGTGAAGCGCCCAGGGGGAGCAATCAGCCCCAGCATTTT,CASSEAPRGSNQPQHF
TRBJ2-5,.,TRBV4-3,.,TGCGCCAGCAGCCAAGAAACAGGGTACCAAGAGACCCAGTACTTC,CASSQETGYQETQYF
TRBJ1-2,.,TRBV19,.,TGTGCCAGTAGTATCGGGGGTGGCTACACCTTC,CASSIGGGYTF
TRBJ1-1,.,TRBV4-3,TRBD1,TGCGCCAGCAGTATAGACAGGGGGTACACTGAAGCTTTCTTT,CASSIDRGYTEAFF
TRBJ2-1,.,TRBV7-8,.,TGTGCCAGCAGCCTGGGACTTTCCTCCTACAATGAGCAGTTCTTC,CASSLGLSSYNEQFF
TRBJ1-1,.,TRBV19,.,TGTGCCAGTAGTATTGACAGAGTGAACACTGAAGCTTTCTTT,CASSIDRVNTEAFF
TRBJ1-1,.,TRBV14,.,TGTGCCAGCAGCCGGATAGACGAGGACACTGAAGCTTTCTTT,CASSRIDEDTEAFF
TRBJ1-2,.,TRBV7-6,.,TGTGCCAGCAGCCGCTCACCAGTGACAGGACCTAACTATGGCTACACCTTC,CASSRSPVTGPNYGYTF
TRBJ2-1,.,TRBV29-1,TRBD2,TGCAGCGCACTAGCGGGGGGGCCGAATGAGCAGTTCTTC,CSALAGGPNEQFF
TRBJ1-2,.,TRBV4-2,.,TGTGCCAGCAGCCAAGCCGGGGGTACCTATGGCTACACCTTC,CASSQAGGTYGYTF
TRBJ2-3,.,TRBV9,.,TGTGCCAGCAGCGTAGCCCTAGCCACAGATACGCAGTATTTT,CASSVALATDTQYF
TRBJ2-2,.,TRBV25-1,TRBD2,TGTGCCAGCAGTAACGGACTAGCGGGGGGGCAAACCGGGGAGCTGTTTTTT,CASSNGLAGGQTGELFF
TRBJ2-7,.,TRBV27,.,TGTGCCAGCAAACTTCGGGCTGCCCAGGGGAGTCTGTACGAGCAGTACTTC,CASKLRAAQGSLYEQYF
TRBJ1-2,once,TRBV9,.,TGTGCCAGCAGCGTAGGGTCCCCCTCGGGAGGGACTCATGGCTACACCTTC,CASSVGSPSGGTHGYTF
TRBJ2-3,.,TRBV29-1,.,TGCAGCGTTGAAGATCAAGGCGGGGGCGCCTACACAGATACGCAGTATTTT,CSVEDQGGGAYTDTQYF
TRBJ1-3,.,TRBV7-6,.,TGTGCCAGCAGCTTGGGGCCCACCGGAAACACCATATATTTT,CASSLGPTGNTIYF
TRBJ1-2,once,TRBV15,TRBD1,TGTGCCACCAGCAGAGAGGGGCAGGGGGGCGGCTACACCTTC,CATSREGQGGGYTF
TRBJ2-3,.,TRBV11-2,TRBD2,TGTGCCAGCAGCTTTCTAGCGGAGACAGATACGCAGTATTTT,CASSFLAETDTQYF
TRBJ2-1,.,TRBV5-5,TRBD2,TGTGCCAGCAGCCCAGCGGGAAACTCCTACAATGAGCAGTTCTTC,CASSPAGNSYNEQFF
TRBJ2-2,.,TRBV6-5,TRBD2,TGTGCCAGCAGTTACAGGGAGGGAGACACCGGGGAGCTGTTTTTT,CASSYREGDTGELFF
TRBJ2-5,.,TRBV7-8,.,TGTGCCAGCAGCCGACCAGCGGGCCGGGCGGAGACCCAGTACTTC,CASSRPAGRAETQYF
TRBJ1-2,.,TRBV4-2,.,TGTGCCAGCAGCCAAGATTACGGGGGGGCAGCCTATGGCTACACCTTC,CASSQDYGGAAYGYTF
TRBJ1-1,once,TRBV7-9,.,TGTGCCAGCAGCCCCCTCGCAGTCCTCACTGAAGCTTTCTTT,CASSPLAVLTEAFF
TRBJ2-3,.,TRBV5-3,TRBD2,TGTGCCAGAAGGAACGGGGGGGCAGATACGCAGTATTTT,CARRNGGADTQYF
TRBJ2-7,.,TRBV27,.,TGTGCCAGCAGTTTATCCGGGCAGGGAGGCTCCTACGAGCAGTACTTC,CASSLSGQGGSYEQYF
TRBJ1-3,.,TRBV20-1,.,TGCAGTGCTAGTTTCGGTTCCTCTGGAAACACCATATATTTT,CSASFGSSGNTIYF
TRBJ2-1,.,TRBV27,TRBD2,TGTGCCAGCAGACCGGGGACTAGCGGGGGGAAATACAATGAGCAGTTCTTC,CASRPGTSGGKYNEQFF
TRBJ2-5,.,TRBV12-5,.,TGTGCTAGTGGCCCCCCCCCGGGGGAGACCCAGTACTTC,CASGPPPGETQYF
TRBJ2-5,.,TRBV3-1/TRBV3-2,.,TGTGCCAGCAGCCATGACTTAGCCGGCCAAGAGACCCAGTACTTC,CASSHDLAGQETQYF
TRBJ1-4,.,TRBV15,.,TGTGCCACCAGCAGAGATAGTGTAGAAAAACTGTTTTTT,CATSRDSVEKLFF
TRBJ2-1,.,TRBV9,TRBD1,TGTGCCAGCAGCGTATTCCCGGGACAGGGGAACAATGAGCAGTTCTTC,CASSVFPGQGNNEQFF
TRBJ1-1,.,TRBV21-1,.,TGTGCCAGCAGCAAAAGGGACAGGGGGAACACTGAAGCTTTCTTT,CASSKRDRGNTEAFF
TRBJ1-2,.,TRBV6-6,.,TGTGCCAGCAGTTACTCACAGGATCACTATGGCTACACCTTC,CASSYSQDHYGYTF
TRBJ2-3,.,TRBV6-5,.,TGTGCCAGCGGTCGAGGGACAGATACGCAGTATTTT,CASGRGTDTQYF
TRBJ2-5,.,TRBV20-1,.,TGCAGTGCTCAGAACCAAGAGACCCAGTACTTC,CSAQNQETQYF
TRBJ2-3,.,TRBV27,TRBD1,TGTGCCAGCAGTATAGGGACAGGTCTGGGCACAGATACGCAGTATTTT,CASSIGTGLGTDTQYF
TRBJ1-1,.,TRBV12-3/TRBV12-4,.,TGTGCCAGCGGGGGAGGGGCGGACACTGAAGCTTTCTTT,CASGGGADTEAFF
TRBJ2-1,.,TRBV25-1,TRBD1,TGTGCCAGCAGCCGCCGAGAATACAGGGGGCGCCCCTACAATGAGCAGTTCTTC,CASSRREYRGRPYNEQFF
TRBJ2-1,once,TRBV7-8,.,TGTGCCAGCAGCTTGCGTGAGGTTCCCTACAATGAGCAGTTCTTC,CASSLREVPYNEQFF
TRBJ1-1,.,TRBV7-9,.,TGTGCCAGCAGGAAAACGAGAACGGGTGGCACTGAAGCTTTCTTT,CASRKTRTGGTEAFF
TRBJ1-4,.,TRBV7-3,.,TGTGCCAGCAACCCTCAACAGGCCCACGGGGAAAAACTGTTTTTT,CASNPQQAHGEKLFF